This T cell receptor beta chain was found in a study of T-cell reconstitution after alpha-beta-depleted transplantation in children. Molecular barcoding with unique molecular identifiers was used for the TCRbeta library. TCRdb independently ran MiXCR on the PCR reads; one entry per CDR3 protein. The table lists about 540,000 distinct CDR3 sequences, around 16% of them singletons. The source is a human donor who donated a stem cell graft to a child with acute lymphoblastic leukemia. The source was PBMCs from the stem cell graft donor, collected from the stem cell graft.

CDR3 sequence: CAIGAGGPFNEQFF. CDR3 nucleotide sequence: TGTGCCATCGGGGCGGGAGGACCATTCAATGAGCAGTTCTTC. The rearrangement uses TRBV10-3 and TRBJ2-1; 8 bases fit TRBD2. This CDR3 contains 14 residues. V lost 8 bases, J lost 6 bases, and 9 bases stayed unmatched. Germline V CDR1 and CDR2: ENHRY, SYGVKD.